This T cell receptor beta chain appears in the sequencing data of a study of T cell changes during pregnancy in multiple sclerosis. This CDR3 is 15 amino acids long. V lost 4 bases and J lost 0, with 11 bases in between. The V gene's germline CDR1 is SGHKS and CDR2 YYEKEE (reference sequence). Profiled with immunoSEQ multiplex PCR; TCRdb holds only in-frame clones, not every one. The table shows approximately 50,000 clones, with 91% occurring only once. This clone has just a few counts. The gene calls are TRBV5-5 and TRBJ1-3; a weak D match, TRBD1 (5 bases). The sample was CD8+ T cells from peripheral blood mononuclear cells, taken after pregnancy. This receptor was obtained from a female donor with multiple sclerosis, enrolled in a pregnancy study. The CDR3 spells CASSADSRSGNTIYF. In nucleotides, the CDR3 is TGTGCCAGCAGCGCCGACAGTCGCTCTGGAAACACCATATATTTT.